This T cell receptor beta chain comes out of a study of blood T cell repertoires in COVID-19. Study-level background: Sources were T cells, B-cell-depleted T cells, or PBMCs; the material itself was cDNA or gDNA.

Under the authors' procedure: Amplification of reference gene primers provided the estimated nucleated cell counts. Repertoires were generated with immunoSEQ multiplex PCR, while TCRdb's copy carries only in-frame clones and drops some. V and J calls and clone size follow that table, whereas D and trimming were derived from the DNA. Of some 190,000 clones listed, approximately 87% are singletons. There are a few counts of this clone. The CDR3 covers 15 residues. Germline CDR1 is SGHRS and CDR2 is YFSETQ. Trimming cost V 4 bases and J 5 bases; bases outside gene matches: 9. The receptor's source is an older person with COVID-19, enrolled during active disease. The source material was peripheral blood. J is TRBJ2-5 and V is TRBV5-1, with 9 nucleotides matching TRBD2. The CDR3 coding sequence is TGCGCCAGCAGCGGGGGACTAGCCTCTCGGGAGACCCAGTACTTC. Encoded protein: CASSGGLASRETQYF. The entire variable domain, with the rest obtained from reference TRBV5-1 and TRBJ2-5, is as follows: KAGVTQTPRYLIKTRGQQVTLSCSPISGHRSVSWYQQTPGQGLQFLFEYFSETQRNKGNFPGRFSGRQFSNSRSEMNVSTLELGDSALYLCASSGGLASRETQYFGPGTRLLVL.